These T cell receptor beta chains were read from a single sample in a study of T-cell reconstitution after alpha-beta-depleted transplantation in children. TCRdb reprocessed the PCR reads via MiXCR and lists one record per CDR3 protein. The sample comprises fewer than 550,000 distinct CDR3 sequences, roughly a tenth of which are singletons, and around 2% rests with the top ten. The input for sequencing was PBMCs, taken before TCRalphabeta/CD19-depleted stem cell transplant. These TCRs come from a child aged 2-15 years with inherited bone marrow failure, due to receive a stem cell transplant. Both conserved end residues are part of each CDR3. D genes are given only for firm matches. Some rows mark clone size as missing; the rest say once, few, many or name a class of expanded clone.

len: 16; d_gene: TRBD1; v_gene: TRBV28; j_gene: TRBJ2-1; abundance: many; CDR3nt: TGTGCCAGCAGTTTGGAAGGGGGCGAATCATGGGATGAGCAGTTCTTC; CDR3aa: CASSLEGGESWDEQFF
len: 13; d_gene: TRBD2; v_gene: TRBV5-1; j_gene: TRBJ2-3; abundance: many; CDR3nt: TGCGCCAGCAGCAAGACTAGCGCGGATACGCAGTATTTT; CDR3aa: CASSKTSADTQYF
len: 17; d_gene: .; v_gene: TRBV3-1; j_gene: TRBJ2-1; abundance: .; CDR3nt: TGTGCCAGCACCCTAGGGGGTACTAGCTGGGGATTCAATGAGCAGTTCTTC; CDR3aa: CASTLGGTSWGFNEQFF
len: 16; d_gene: .; v_gene: TRBV6-5; j_gene: TRBJ2-2; abundance: many; CDR3nt: TGTGCCAGCAGTTACTTCCTCCGGGTCCCCGGGGGGGAGCTGTTTTTT; CDR3aa: CASSYFLRVPGGELFF
len: 17; d_gene: .; v_gene: TRBV10-3; j_gene: TRBJ2-2; abundance: .; CDR3nt: TGTGCCATCAGTGAGCCCGGGGGGCTACAAAACACCGGGGAGCTGTTTTTT; CDR3aa: CAISEPGGLQNTGELFF
len: 12; d_gene: .; v_gene: TRBV19; j_gene: TRBJ2-1; abundance: .; CDR3nt: TGTGCCACCGGACAGTGGGGCAATGAGCAGTTCTTC; CDR3aa: CATGQWGNEQFF
len: 14; d_gene: .; v_gene: TRBV6-1; j_gene: TRBJ1-3; abundance: .; CDR3nt: TGTGCCACGAGGACCACCATCTCTGGAAACACCATATATTTT; CDR3aa: CATRTTISGNTIYF
len: 15; d_gene: .; v_gene: TRBV2; j_gene: TRBJ1-1; abundance: .; CDR3nt: TGTGCCAGCAGTGAAGATGTGACCCTGAACACTGAAGCTTTCTTT; CDR3aa: CASSEDVTLNTEAFF
len: 15; d_gene: .; v_gene: TRBV6-5; j_gene: TRBJ1-6; abundance: .; CDR3nt: TGTGCCAGCAGTTACGGGGGACCCTATAATTCACCCCTCCACTTT; CDR3aa: CASSYGGPYNSPLHF
len: 16; d_gene: TRBD1; v_gene: TRBV15; j_gene: TRBJ2-7; abundance: many; CDR3nt: TGTGCCACCAGCAGAGCCGAAGAACAGGGGATCTACGAGCAGTACTTC; CDR3aa: CATSRAEEQGIYEQYF
len: 17; d_gene: .; v_gene: TRBV18; j_gene: TRBJ2-3; abundance: .; CDR3nt: TGTGCCAGCTCACCGCGGGACCACTCGCTCCTCACAGATACGCAGTATTTT; CDR3aa: CASSPRDHSLLTDTQYF
len: 16; d_gene: .; v_gene: TRBV18; j_gene: TRBJ2-3; abundance: .; CDR3nt: TGTGCCAGCTCCCCGGCGGTCTCGACTAGCACAGATACGCAGTATTTT; CDR3aa: CASSPAVSTSTDTQYF
len: 17; d_gene: .; v_gene: TRBV7-8; j_gene: TRBJ2-5; abundance: .; CDR3nt: TGTGCCAGCAGCTTAAATATGGGCGGGATGTACCAAGAGACCCAGTACTTC; CDR3aa: CASSLNMGGMYQETQYF
len: 14; d_gene: .; v_gene: TRBV5-6; j_gene: TRBJ2-7; abundance: few; CDR3nt: TGTGCCAGCAGCCACATTAATTCCATCTACGAGCAGTACTTC; CDR3aa: CASSHINSIYEQYF
len: 12; d_gene: .; v_gene: TRBV28; j_gene: TRBJ1-6; abundance: .; CDR3nt: TGTGCCAGCAGTTTACGCCATTCACCCCTCCACTTT; CDR3aa: CASSLRHSPLHF
len: 14; d_gene: TRBD2; v_gene: TRBV20-1; j_gene: TRBJ2-3; abundance: many; CDR3nt: TGCAGTGCCACTAGCGGGGATAGCACAGATACGCAGTATTTT; CDR3aa: CSATSGDSTDTQYF
len: 15; d_gene: TRBD1; v_gene: TRBV4-1; j_gene: TRBJ2-7; abundance: many; CDR3nt: TGCGCCAGCAGCCAGCCGGGACAGGGGTCCTACGAGCAGTACTTC; CDR3aa: CASSQPGQGSYEQYF
len: 14; d_gene: .; v_gene: TRBV3-1; j_gene: TRBJ2-5; abundance: many; CDR3nt: TGTGCCAGCAGCCAAGAGGGCCAGTCAGAGACCCAGTACTTC; CDR3aa: CASSQEGQSETQYF
len: 12; d_gene: .; v_gene: TRBV5-1; j_gene: TRBJ2-1; abundance: many; CDR3nt: TGCGCCAGCAGCTTTACAGGGACTGAGCAGTTCTTC; CDR3aa: CASSFTGTEQFF
len: 17; d_gene: .; v_gene: TRBV4-3; j_gene: TRBJ2-2; abundance: many; CDR3nt: TGCGCCAGCAGCCAACCCCCGGCTAGCGTTTCCACCGGGGAGCTGTTTTTT; CDR3aa: CASSQPPASVSTGELFF
len: 13; d_gene: TRBD2; v_gene: TRBV20-1; j_gene: TRBJ2-7; abundance: many; CDR3nt: TGCAGTGCTAGGCTCGGGAGGGCTGGGGAGCAGTACTTC; CDR3aa: CSARLGRAGEQYF
len: 16; d_gene: .; v_gene: TRBV5-1; j_gene: TRBJ1-1; abundance: few; CDR3nt: TGCGCCAGCAGCTTTTCACCTGGGGGCGCGGGAACTGAAGCTTTCTTT; CDR3aa: CASSFSPGGAGTEAFF
len: 10; d_gene: .; v_gene: TRBV29-1; j_gene: TRBJ2-7; abundance: many; CDR3nt: TGCAGCGCAGGGGACTACGAGCAGTACTTC; CDR3aa: CSAGDYEQYF
len: 18; d_gene: .; v_gene: TRBV11-1; j_gene: TRBJ2-1; abundance: many; CDR3nt: TGTGCCAGCAGCTTAGGTACTTTCAGAACACGTAAACACAATGAGCAGTTCTTC; CDR3aa: CASSLGTFRTRKHNEQFF
len: 16; d_gene: .; v_gene: TRBV27; j_gene: TRBJ1-4; abundance: many; CDR3nt: TGTGCCAGCAGTTTAAGCAGGGCCGCAACTAATGAAAAACTGTTTTTT; CDR3aa: CASSLSRAATNEKLFF
len: 16; d_gene: TRBD1; v_gene: TRBV4-3; j_gene: TRBJ2-5; abundance: many; CDR3nt: TGCGCCAGCAGCCAATACAGGGGACCCGCCCAAGAGACCCAGTACTTC; CDR3aa: CASSQYRGPAQETQYF
len: 15; d_gene: .; v_gene: TRBV4-3; j_gene: TRBJ2-1; abundance: many; CDR3nt: TGCGCCAGCAGCCAGGAACCGGGACCACCGAATGAGCAGTTCTTC; CDR3aa: CASSQEPGPPNEQFF
len: 20; d_gene: TRBD2; v_gene: TRBV12-3/TRBV12-4; j_gene: TRBJ2-3; abundance: many; CDR3nt: TGTGCCAGCAGTCCCTTTCCCGGGACTAGCGGGGGACCCCCCACAGATACGCAGTATTTT; CDR3aa: CASSPFPGTSGGPPTDTQYF
len: 15; d_gene: TRBD2; v_gene: TRBV10-2; j_gene: TRBJ2-1; abundance: many; CDR3nt: TGCGCCAGCAGTGAGTTGGCTAGCGGGAGAGAGGAGCAGTTCTTC; CDR3aa: CASSELASGREEQFF
len: 16; d_gene: TRBD1; v_gene: TRBV7-2; j_gene: TRBJ1-5; abundance: many; CDR3nt: TGTGCCAGCAGCTTAGCGCCACAGGGGGCTTTTCAGCCCCAGCATTTT; CDR3aa: CASSLAPQGAFQPQHF
len: 15; d_gene: TRBD2; v_gene: TRBV27; j_gene: TRBJ2-7; abundance: many; CDR3nt: TGTGCCAGCAGTATCCATAGCGGGCTAGCCTACGAGCAGTACTTC; CDR3aa: CASSIHSGLAYEQYF
len: 16; d_gene: .; v_gene: TRBV27; j_gene: TRBJ2-6; abundance: many; CDR3nt: TGTGCCAGCAGTTTATTGCTAGACTCTGGGGCCAACGTCCTGACTTTC; CDR3aa: CASSLLLDSGANVLTF
len: 14; d_gene: TRBD2; v_gene: TRBV20-1; j_gene: TRBJ2-4; abundance: many; CDR3nt: TGCAGTGCGGATCGCGGCGGGAGATTTGACATTCAGTACTTC; CDR3aa: CSADRGGRFDIQYF
len: 16; d_gene: TRBD2; v_gene: TRBV4-3; j_gene: TRBJ2-1; abundance: many; CDR3nt: TGCGCCAGCAGCCAAGTAATCGGGAGGGCCGGTTACGAGCAGTTCTTC; CDR3aa: CASSQVIGRAGYEQFF
len: 14; d_gene: .; v_gene: TRBV5-1; j_gene: TRBJ2-5; abundance: many; CDR3nt: TGCGCCAGCAGCCTAGGACAGATCCAAGAGACCCAGTACTTC; CDR3aa: CASSLGQIQETQYF
len: 13; d_gene: TRBD1; v_gene: TRBV6-5; j_gene: TRBJ1-2; abundance: many; CDR3nt: TGTGCCAGCAGTTCGGGACAGGAGTATGGCTACACCTTC; CDR3aa: CASSSGQEYGYTF
len: 15; d_gene: .; v_gene: TRBV5-1; j_gene: TRBJ2-3; abundance: many; CDR3nt: TGCGCCAGCAGCTTGTTGAGTCAGACCACAGATACGCAGTATTTT; CDR3aa: CASSLLSQTTDTQYF